This entry is about one TCR beta chain. This sample also contains other DNA sequences that code for the same CDR3. Germline V gene lookup returns CDR1 LNHNV and CDR2 YYDKDF (reference sequence). V lost 0 bases and J 1 base, leaving 7 bases between the germline ends. CDR3 length: 14 amino acids. Data came from immunoSEQ multiplex PCR; TCRdb stores just in-frame clones and leaves some out. The sample has hundreds of thousands of clones, approximately 86% seen once. This specimen comes from a study of blood T cell repertoires in COVID-19. This clonotype originated in a woman aged 25 to 39 who had recovered from COVID-19. Sequenced material: peripheral blood. The chain joins TRBV15 to TRBJ2-7; D is perhaps TRBD1 (6 bases). DNA of the CDR3: TGTGCCACCAGCAGAGATAGGGGGTCCTACGAGCAGTACTTC. Its protein product is CATSRDRGSYEQYF.